This entry lists 27 T cell receptor beta chains sequenced from one sample in a study of cytomegalovirus exposure and HLA in healthy donors. PCR was performed using 60 Vbeta and 13 Jbeta primers. Using immunoSEQ multiplex PCR, the repertoire was profiled, and TCRdb retains in-frame clones only, with some absent. The data hold roughly 100,000 clones, with approximately 81% observed a single time. Material: PBMCs. Receptors were obtained from a male donor in good health and CMV-seropositive.

CDR3 amino acids: CASSEGGQPQHF. The CDR3 DNA reads TGTGCCAGCAGTGAAGGAGGTCAGCCCCAGCATTTT. The V call is TRBV2, the J call TRBJ1-5; D remains ambiguous. The CDR3 extends over 12 amino acids. Germline V gene sequence: CDR1 SNHLY, CDR2 FYNNEI. Trimming removed 1 base at V and 6 bases at J, with 4 bases between. The full variable domain, rest sourced from reference TRBV2 and TRBJ1-5, is EPEVTQTPSHQVTQMGQEVILRCVPISNHLYFYWYRQILGQKVEFLVSFYNNEISEKSEIFDDQFSVERPDGSNFTLKIRSTKLEDSAMYFCASSEGGQPQHFGDGTRLSIL.

Only one count was recorded for this clone. V gene TRBV11-2 combines with J gene TRBJ1-1; TRBD1 agrees at 11 bases. CDR3 size: 15 residues. V was clipped by 3 bases and J by 5 bases; unmatched bases: 5. Germline CDR1 reads SGHAT; CDR2 reads FQNNGV. This chain's CDR3 is CASSFRRDRGTEAFF. The CDR3 DNA reads TGTGCCAGCAGCTTTAGGAGGGACAGGGGGACTGAAGCTTTCTTT. Complete variable domain (other parts from reference TRBV11-2 and TRBJ1-1): EAGVAQSPRYKIIEKRQSVAFWCNPISGHATLYWYQQILGQGPKLLIQFQNNGVVDDSQLPKDRFSAERLKGVDSTLKIQPAKLEDSAVYLCASSFRRDRGTEAFFGQGTRLTVV.

This clone appeared a single time. The chain recombines TRBV11-1 with TRBJ2-7, with 7 bases lining up with TRBD1. In germline, CDR1 is SGHAT, CDR2 FQDESV (reference sequence). J lost 2 bases, V lost 2 bases, and 3 bases had no gene match. CDR3 length: 14 amino acids. The CDR3 nucleotides read TGTGCCAGCAGCTTAAAGCAGGGGGCCTACGAGCAGTACTTC. Protein sequence: CASSLKQGAYEQYF.

The chain uses TRBV30 and TRBJ2-4; the match to TRBD1 covers 9 bases. Germline V CDR1 and CDR2: GTSNPN, SVGIG (reference sequence). V gave up 5 bases and J gave up 5 bases; unmatched junction bases: 1. The CDR3 spans 12 residues. The CDR3: CAWGDRENIQYF. In DNA form, the CDR3 reads TGTGCCTGGGGGGACAGGGAAAACATTCAGTACTTC.

V and J are TRBV5-6 and TRBJ2-1; 8 bases are shared with TRBD1. J was trimmed by 2 bases and V by 2 bases; bases with no gene match: 3. The CDR3 loop spans 15 amino acids. The germline CDR1 and CDR2 sequences are SGHDT and YYEEEE. CDR3 residues: CASSFGQGPYNEQFF. The CDR3, as DNA: TGTGCCAGCAGCTTTGGACAGGGCCCCTACAATGAGCAGTTCTTC. Full variable domain (outside the CDR3, taken from reference TRBV5-6 and TRBJ2-1): DAGVTQSPTHLIKTRGQQVTLRCSPKSGHDTVSWYQQALGQGPQFIFQYYEEEERQRGNFPDRFSGHQFPNYSSELNVNALLLGDSALYLCASSFGQGPYNEQFFGPGTRLTVL.

Concerning this clone itself: At one end, the junction sequence differs from germline, possibly due to a read error. The rearrangement uses TRBV5-6 and TRBJ1-1, with TRBD1 matching over 8 bases. The CDR3 covers 14 residues. CDR1 is SGHDT and CDR2 is YYEEEE in the germline V gene. The CDR3 reads CASRLDREASEAFF. The DNA of the CDR3 is TGTGCCAGCAGATTGGACAGGGAAGCTAGTGAAGCTTTCTTT.

V and J are TRBV2 and TRBJ1-2, with 7 bases matching TRBD1. This CDR3 region has 14 residues. With 11 bases clipped from V and 0 bases from J, the junction kept 9 bases outside the gene matches. Germline CDR1 is SNHLY and CDR2 is FYNNEI. In DNA, the CDR3 is TGTGCCTCACAGGACGGGACAGCTAACTATGGCTACACCTTC. Protein product: CASQDGTANYGYTF.

The chain uses TRBV27 and TRBJ1-2, with D tentatively TRBD1 (5 bases). Trimming shortened V by 5 bases and J by 1 base, and 8 bases separated the two germline ends. The CDR3 contains 13 residues. Germline V gene data show CDR1 as MNHEY and CDR2 as SMNVEV (reference sequence). CDR3 amino acids: CASSNQGNYGYTF. Written as DNA, the CDR3 is TGTGCCAGCAGTAACCAGGGTAACTATGGCTACACCTTC.

This rearrangement joins TRBV6-6 to TRBJ1-1; 8 nucleotides align to TRBD1. Trimming took 4 bases from V and 8 from J; bases not matched to a gene: 9. The CDR3 covers 14 residues. The germline CDR1 and CDR2 sequences are MNHNY and SVGAGI (reference sequence). DNA of the CDR3: TGTGCCAGCAGTTGGACAGGGAGGGGGGTAGAAGCTTTCTTT. It yields the protein CASSWTGRGVEAFF.

The chain is built from TRBV28 and TRBJ1-2, with D maybe TRBD1 (5 bases). The CDR3 consists of 11 residues. Per germline, CDR1 MDHEN and CDR2 SYDVKM. V was shortened by 9 bases and J by 6 bases, with 11 bases between the two germline ends. Written as DNA, the CDR3 is TGTGCCAGTGGGACTTTAGATGGCTACACCTTC. It is translated as CASGTLDGYTF.

The rearrangement uses TRBV6-4 and TRBJ1-1; tentatively, D is TRBD1 (5 bases). Germline CDR1 MRHNA, CDR2 SNTAGT. CDR3 length equals 12 residues. Trimming took off 0 bases at V and 10 bases at J, with 9 bases between the two ends. The CDR3 nucleotides read TGTGCCAGCAGTGACTCTTGGGGGGGAGCTTTCTTT. This sequence encodes CASSDSWGGAFF.

The rearrangement joins TRBV5-4 to TRBJ2-7; D possibly corresponds to TRBD1 (5 bases). Per germline, CDR1 SGHNT and CDR2 YYREEE (reference sequence). Trimming took off 3 bases at V and 5 bases at J, with 12 bases between the two ends. There are 13 residues in the CDR3. CDR3 residues: CASSSQQVHEQYF. In DNA, the CDR3 is TGTGCCAGCAGCTCGCAACAGGTCCACGAGCAGTACTTC.

V is TRBV9 and J is TRBJ1-1; D may be TRBD1 (6 bases). Germline V gene lookup returns CDR1 SGDLS and CDR2 YYNGEE. V lost 4 bases, J lost 6 bases, and 16 bases lay in between. CDR3 length equals 14 residues. The CDR3 loop is CASSPGGGDAEAFF. In DNA form, the CDR3 reads TGTGCCAGCAGCCCGGGGGGGGGCGACGCTGAAGCTTTCTTT.

CDR3 in amino acids: CASSQGSQGPDGYTF. The CDR3 DNA reads as TGTGCCAGCAGCCAAGGTTCACAGGGGCCGGATGGCTACACCTTC. The chain carries TRBV4-2 and TRBJ1-2; 7 nucleotides agree with TRBD1. This CDR3 has 15 residues. Germline V gene lookup returns CDR1 LGHNA and CDR2 YNFKEQ. J was trimmed by 6 bases and V by 1 base; bases with no gene match: 8.

The rearrangement uses TRBV9 and TRBJ2-5; TRBD2 agrees at 7 bases. The CDR3 has 15 amino acids. The trim removed 0 bases at V and 4 bases at J, leaving 6 bases unmatched. CDR1 is SGDLS, CDR2 YYNGEE, per germline. The CDR3 protein is CASSVDLGEGETQYF. CDR3 nucleotides: TGTGCCAGCAGCGTAGATTTAGGGGAGGGAGAGACCCAGTACTTC.

The rearrangement links TRBV19 to TRBJ1-5; a weak D match, TRBD1 (6 bases). The CDR3 loop spans 13 amino acids. V lost 3 bases and J 5 bases, leaving 8 bases between the germline ends. CDR1 is LNHDA, CDR2 SQIVND, per germline (reference sequence). The CDR3 is CASSIYRDQPQHF. DNA for the CDR3: TGTGCCAGTAGTATTTACAGGGATCAGCCCCAGCATTTT.

The rearrangement uses TRBV20-1 and TRBJ1-2; D ambiguous. This CDR3 comprises 11 residues. Germline assignment: CDR1 DFQATT and CDR2 SNEGSKA (reference sequence). The V gene lost 5 bases and the J gene lost 1 base, with 5 bases spanning the gap. CDR3 in DNA: TGCAGTGCTTCAGATAACTATGGCTACACCTTC. Protein: CSASDNYGYTF.

This clone has just one count. The chain joins TRBV6-6 to TRBJ1-2, with D possibly being TRBD1 (5 bases). The CDR3 has 12 amino acids. CDR1 is MNHNY and CDR2 is SVGAGI in the germline V gene (reference sequence). Between the trimmed V and J ends, which lost 10 bases and 5 bases, there was a span of 14 bases. CDR3 in DNA: TGTGCCACCAACGCAGGGTCTTATGGCTACACCTTC. This encodes CATNAGSYGYTF.

The rearrangement links TRBV7-9 to TRBJ2-5; no reliable D call. Trimming removed 1 base from V and 6 bases from J, with 9 bases in between. The CDR3 totals 13 residues. Germline values: CDR1 SEHNR, CDR2 FQNEAQ (reference sequence). This chain's CDR3 is CASSLGGWQTQYF. CDR3 nucleotides: TGTGCCAGCAGCTTAGGAGGTTGGCAGACCCAGTACTTC.

The chain has TRBV9 and TRBJ2-7; 9 bases align to TRBD1. The V gene's germline CDR1 is SGDLS and CDR2 YYNGEE. This CDR3 is 15 amino acids long. Germline trimming cut 3 bases from V and 7 bases from J; bases unmatched to any gene: 11. The CDR3 sequence: CASSGRTGGSNEQYF. CDR3 bases: TGTGCCAGCAGCGGCCGTACAGGGGGCTCAAATGAGCAGTACTTC.

The genes are TRBV27 and TRBJ2-7; D may be TRBD2 (7 bases). Germline V gives CDR1 MNHEY, CDR2 SMNVEV (reference sequence). The CDR3 consists of 12 residues. V was shortened by 6 bases and J by 4 bases, with 10 bases between the two germline ends. CDR3 in amino acids: CASRGGRYEQYF. The CDR3 DNA reads as TGTGCCAGCAGGGGGGGGCGGTACGAGCAGTACTTC.

The V gene is TRBV29-1, the J gene TRBJ1-1; TRBD1 matches 7 bases. This CDR3 spans 13 amino acids. Germline loops: CDR1 SQVTM, CDR2 ANQGSEA. V lost 2 bases to trimming and J lost 5 bases; unmatched junction nucleotides: 5. This CDR3 reads CSVEKGAGTEAFF. As DNA, the CDR3 is TGCAGCGTTGAAAAGGGGGCCGGAACTGAAGCTTTCTTT.

Only a few counts were recorded for this clone. The chain recombines TRBV30 with TRBJ2-4; D might be TRBD1 (6 bases). Per the germline V gene, CDR1 is GTSNPN and CDR2 is SVGIG (reference sequence). V gave up 0 bases and J gave up 7 bases, with 10 bases separating them. The CDR3 contains 13 residues. CDR3 in DNA: TGTGCCTGGAGTGTGACAGGCGGGAACATTCAGTACTTC. This codes for CAWSVTGGNIQYF. Based on the CDR3 plus reference TRBV30 and TRBJ2-4, the full variable domain is SQTIHQWPATLVQPVGSPLSLECTVEGTSNPNLYWYRQAAGRGLQLLFYSVGIGQISSEVPQNLSASRPQDRQFILSSKKLLLSDSGFYLCAWSVTGGNIQYFGAGTRLSVL.

The genes are TRBV12-2 and TRBJ2-7; TRBD2, as called in the table, went unchecked against the DNA. TRBV12-2 is a pseudogene. The CDR3 is 14 residues long. In DNA form, the CDR3 reads TGTGCAAGTCGCTCACCGTCAGCGGGCGGCGAGCAGTACTTC. Translation gives CASRSPSAGGEQYF.

The rearrangement uses TRBV14 and TRBJ2-5, with 8 bases identical to TRBD2. The CDR3 sequence is 16 residues long. After removal of 4 bases from V and 5 bases from J, the junction contained 12 bases not matched to a gene. The V gene's germline CDR1 is SGHDN and CDR2 FVKESK. As DNA, the CDR3 is TGTGCCAGCAGCCCCGGACTAGCAAGGTTCGGGGAGACCCAGTACTTC. Its protein product is CASSPGLARFGETQYF.

This clone was counted a single time. V gene TRBV12-2 combines with J gene TRBJ1-1; TRBD1, the table's D call, lacks a check against the DNA. TRBV12-2 is flagged as a pseudogene. This CDR3 contains 14 residues. Here the CDR3 reads CASPKRTRSTEAFF. The CDR3 DNA reads as TGTGCAAGTCCTAAACGGACACGGAGCACTGAAGCTTTCTTT.

V and J are TRBV27 and TRBJ1-1; possibly TRBD1 for D (6 bases). V shed 6 bases and J shed 0 bases, with 8 bases lying between them. This CDR3 is 13 amino acids long. The germline CDR1 and CDR2 sequences are MNHEY and SMNVEV (reference sequence). CDR3 residues: CASSRTVNTEAFF. The CDR3 DNA reads TGTGCCAGCAGCCGGACAGTGAACACTGAAGCTTTCTTT.